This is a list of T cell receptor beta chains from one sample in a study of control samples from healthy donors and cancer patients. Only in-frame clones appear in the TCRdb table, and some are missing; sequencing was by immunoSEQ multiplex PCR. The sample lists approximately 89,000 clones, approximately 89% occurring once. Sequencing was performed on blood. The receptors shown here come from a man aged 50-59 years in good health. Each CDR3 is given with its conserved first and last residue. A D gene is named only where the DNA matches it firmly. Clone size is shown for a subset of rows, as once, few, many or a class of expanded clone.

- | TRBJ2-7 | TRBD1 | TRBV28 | TGTGCCAGCAGTTTAATTGGACAGGGAGGCTACGAGCAGTACTTC | CASSLIGQGGYEQYF
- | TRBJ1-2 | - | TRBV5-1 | TGCGCCAGCAGCTTGGCCGAGGCAGGGGCTGATGGCTACACCTTC | CASSLAEAGADGYTF
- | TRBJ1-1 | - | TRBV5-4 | TGTGCCAGCAGCGCCGGCGGCACTGAAGCTTTCTTT | CASSAGGTEAFF
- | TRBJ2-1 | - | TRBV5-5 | TGTGCCAGCAGCTACTACAATGAGCAGTTCTTC | CASSYYNEQFF
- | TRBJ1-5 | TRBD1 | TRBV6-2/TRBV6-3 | TGTGCCAGCAGTTACCCCCTTTCTGACAGGGCCAATCAGCCCCAGCATTTT | CASSYPLSDRANQPQHF
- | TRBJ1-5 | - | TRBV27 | TGTGCCAGCAGCACGGGGCGAAACCAGCCCCAGCATTTT | CASSTGRNQPQHF
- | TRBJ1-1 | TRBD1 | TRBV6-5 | TGTGCCAGCAGTTACTCCCGGACAGGGGGTTACACTGAAGCTTTCTTT | CASSYSRTGGYTEAFF
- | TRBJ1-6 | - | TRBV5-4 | TGTGCCAGCAGCTTGGAGGGGACGGCCAATTCACCCCTCCACTTT | CASSLEGTANSPLHF
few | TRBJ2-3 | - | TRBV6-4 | TGTGCCAGCAGTCCAGAGGCGGGGGCCCCGCCAGATACGCAGTATTTT | CASSPEAGAPPDTQYF
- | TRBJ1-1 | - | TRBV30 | TGTGCCTGGAGTCGGCGCGGGGCTGGCACTGAAGCTTTCTTT | CAWSRRGAGTEAFF
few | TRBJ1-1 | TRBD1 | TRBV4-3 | TGCGCCAGCAGCCGAGACAGGGGTAACACTGAAGCTTTCTTT | CASSRDRGNTEAFF
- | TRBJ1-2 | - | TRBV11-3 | TGTGCCAGCAGCTTAGAAGGGTATGGCTACACCTTC | CASSLEGYGYTF
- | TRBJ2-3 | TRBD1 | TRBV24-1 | TGTGCCACCAGTGATCCTCGACAGGGCGGGTACGATACGCAGTATTTT | CATSDPRQGGYDTQYF
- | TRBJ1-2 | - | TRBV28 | TGTGCCAGCAGTTTAGGGGACTATGGCTACACCTTC | CASSLGDYGYTF
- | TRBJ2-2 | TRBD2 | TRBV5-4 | TGTGCCAGCAGCTCGGTAACTAGCGGGAGTCGCGGGGAGCTGTTTTTT | CASSSVTSGSRGELFF
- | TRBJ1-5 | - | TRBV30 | TGTGCCTGGGCAGGGAAAAGCAATCAGCCCCAGCATTTT | CAWAGKSNQPQHF
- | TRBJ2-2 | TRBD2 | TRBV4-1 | TGCGCCAGCAGCCAAGTGTTACTAGCGGGGGGGCGCGGGGAGCTGTTTTTT | CASSQVLLAGGRGELFF
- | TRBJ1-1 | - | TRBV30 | TGTGCCTGGAGTTGGGGTCGGGGTACTGAAGCTTTCTTT | CAWSWGRGTEAFF
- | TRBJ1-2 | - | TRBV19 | TGTGCCAGTAGTATGATAATGAGCGGCTATGGCTACACCTTC | CASSMIMSGYGYTF
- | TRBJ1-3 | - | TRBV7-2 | TGTGCCAGCAGCTCCACAGGCCACGGAAACACCATATATTTT | CASSSTGHGNTIYF
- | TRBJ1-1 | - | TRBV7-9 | TGTGCCAGCAGCCCACCGGGACTCAGGGGCCCTGAAGCTTTCTTT | CASSPPGLRGPEAFF
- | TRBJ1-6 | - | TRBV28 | TGTGCCAGCAGCCCGGGGACCGGGTCTTATAATTCACCCCTCCACTTT | CASSPGTGSYNSPLHF
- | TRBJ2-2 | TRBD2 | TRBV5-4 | TGTGCCAGCAGCGCGACTAGCGGGGGGTACACCGGGGAGCTGTTTTTT | CASSATSGGYTGELFF
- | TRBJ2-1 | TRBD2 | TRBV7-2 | TGTGCCAGCAGCTGGACTAGCGGGAATTACAATGAGCAGTTCTTC | CASSWTSGNYNEQFF
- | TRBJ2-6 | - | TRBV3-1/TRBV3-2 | TGTGCCAGCAGCCTGGGTGGTTTACTCGGGGCCAACGTCCTGACTTTC | CASSLGGLLGANVLTF
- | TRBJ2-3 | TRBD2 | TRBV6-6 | TGTGCCAGCAGTGCACCGGGACTAGCTACAGATACGCAGTATTTT | CASSAPGLATDTQYF
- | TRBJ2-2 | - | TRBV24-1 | TGTGCCACCAGTGATCAAGGGAACATCGGGGAGCTGTTTTTT | CATSDQGNIGELFF
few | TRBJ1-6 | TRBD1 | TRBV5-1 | TGCGCCAGCAGCCCGGACAGGGGAAGGACACCCCTCCACTTT | CASSPDRGRTPLHF
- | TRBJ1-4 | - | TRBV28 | TGTGCCAGCAGTTTGGTACAGGGAGCAACTAATGAAAAACTGTTTTTT | CASSLVQGATNEKLFF
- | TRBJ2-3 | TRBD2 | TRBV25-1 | TGTGCCAGCAGTGATCGGGGGGGGCCACCAGATACGCAGTATTTT | CASSDRGGPPDTQYF
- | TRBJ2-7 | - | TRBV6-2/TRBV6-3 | TGTGCCAGCAGTTACAGGGTCCTCTACGAGCAGTACTTC | CASSYRVLYEQYF
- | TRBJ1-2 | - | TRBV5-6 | TGTGCCAGCAGCTTGTACCGGGACACCCTTAACTATGGCTACACCTTC | CASSLYRDTLNYGYTF